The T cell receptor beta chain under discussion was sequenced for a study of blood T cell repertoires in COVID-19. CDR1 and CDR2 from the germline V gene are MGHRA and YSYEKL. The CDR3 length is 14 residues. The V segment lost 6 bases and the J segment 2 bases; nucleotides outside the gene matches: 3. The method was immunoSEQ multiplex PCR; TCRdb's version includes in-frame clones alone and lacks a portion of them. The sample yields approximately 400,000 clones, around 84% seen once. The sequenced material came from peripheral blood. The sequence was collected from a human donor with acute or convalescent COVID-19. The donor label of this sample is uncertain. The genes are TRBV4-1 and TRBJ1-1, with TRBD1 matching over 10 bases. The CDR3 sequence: CASRGTGVNTEAFF. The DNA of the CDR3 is TGCGCCAGCAGAGGGACAGGGGTAAACACTGAAGCTTTCTTT.